The 8 T cell receptor beta chains in this list originate from one sample, sequenced in a study of shared clonotypes between healthy human individuals. The assay was immunoSEQ multiplex PCR, and TCRdb's table has in-frame clones only and misses some. The sample lists hundreds of thousands of clones; 92% were seen once. CD45RO-negative, CCR7-selected cells formed the naive CD8 fraction, which excluded terminally differentiated effector memory CD45RA+ cells. The sample taken for sequencing was naive CD8+ T cells sorted from blood. The receptors here all came from a man aged 25-40 years in good health.

The CDR3 loop is CASSLDVREAFF. The CDR3 DNA reads TGTGCCAGCAGCTTAGATGTTAGAGAAGCTTTCTTT. The J gene is TRBJ1-1, the V gene TRBV11-2; no firm D call. CDR3 length equals 12 residues. Germline CDR1 is SGHAT and CDR2 is FQNNGV. The V gene lost 0 bases and the J gene lost 8 bases, with 7 bases spanning the gap. The full variable domain, its missing parts supplied by reference TRBV11-2 and TRBJ1-1, is EAGVAQSPRYKIIEKRQSVAFWCNPISGHATLYWYQQILGQGPKLLIQFQNNGVVDDSQLPKDRFSAERLKGVDSTLKIQPAKLEDSAVYLCASSLDVREAFFGQGTRLTVV.

The chain has TRBV2 and TRBJ2-1, with 9 bases lining up with TRBD2. Per germline, CDR1 SNHLY and CDR2 FYNNEI. With 3 bases clipped from V and 8 bases from J, the junction kept 11 bases outside the gene matches. The CDR3 spans 16 residues. CDR3 nucleotides: TGTGCCAGCAGTGATTTGAGCGGGAGGCCGGTCCATGAGCAGTTCTTC. Amino acids: CASSDLSGRPVHEQFF. Combining the CDR3 with reference TRBV2 and TRBJ2-1 gives the whole variable domain EPEVTQTPSHQVTQMGQEVILRCVPISNHLYFYWYRQILGQKVEFLVSFYNNEISEKSEIFDDQFSVERPDGSNFTLKIRSTKLEDSAMYFCASSDLSGRPVHEQFFGPGTRLTVL.

This chain joins TRBV11-1 and TRBJ2-1, with 7 bases lining up with TRBD2. Germline values: CDR1 SGHAT, CDR2 FQDESV (reference sequence). V shed 0 bases, J shed 16 bases, and the junction held 6 bases outside the gene matches. CDR3 length equals 12 residues. This chain's CDR3 is CASSLAAGAKFF. CDR3 nucleotides: TGTGCCAGCAGCTTAGCCGCGGGAGCGAAATTCTTC.

The V gene is TRBV7-9, the J gene TRBJ2-3; 11 bases match TRBD1. Germline V gene sequence: CDR1 SEHNR, CDR2 FQNEAQ (reference sequence). V gave up 4 bases and J gave up 6 bases; unmatched junction bases: 3. This CDR3 is 14 amino acids long. The DNA of the CDR3 is TGTGCCAGCAGCTCCGGGACAGGGGGGGATACGCAGTATTTT. Amino acids: CASSSGTGGDTQYF. The full variable domain, rest sourced from reference TRBV7-9 and TRBJ2-3, is DTGVSQNPRHKITKRGQNVTFRCDPISEHNRLYWYRQTLGQGPEFLTYFQNEAQLEKSRLLSDRFSAERPKGSFSTLEIQRTEQGDSAMYLCASSSGTGGDTQYFGPGTRLTVL.

The rearrangement uses TRBV10-3 and TRBJ2-1, with TRBD1 matching over 7 bases. J lost 9 bases, V lost 7 bases, and 15 bases had no gene match. CDR1 is ENHRY, CDR2 SYGVKD, per germline. The CDR3 extends over 15 amino acids. Here the CDR3 reads CAINRDRAVMGEQFF. DNA for the CDR3: TGTGCCATCAACCGAGACAGGGCCGTTATGGGTGAGCAGTTCTTC.

In the case of this clone: Given a far larger clone just one base away, this is likely a sequencing read error. The V gene is TRBV30, the J gene TRBJ1-2; D remains ambiguous. This CDR3 is built from 11 residues. Germline V gene lookup returns CDR1 GTSNPN and CDR2 SVGIG (reference sequence). The CDR3 DNA is TGTGCCTGGGCAGAGAACTATGGCGACACCTTC. Protein sequence: CAWAENYGDTF.

The gene calls are TRBV7-8 and TRBJ2-7; D may match TRBD1 or TRBD2 (7 bases each). CDR3 length: 16 residues. Trimming took 6 bases from V and 5 from J, leaving 23 bases between them. The germline V gene encodes CDR1 SGHVS and CDR2 FQNEAQ. The CDR3 region has the DNA TGTGCCAGCAGTCTCCCCAGGGGGGGGGTGAAGAACGAGCAGTACTTC. Its translation: CASSLPRGGVKNEQYF.

The rearrangement uses TRBV30 and TRBJ1-5, with 7 positions matching TRBD1. The CDR3 covers 14 residues. Per germline, CDR1 GTSNPN and CDR2 SVGIG (reference sequence). V lost 3 bases and J lost 7; bases outside the gene matches: 9. Written as DNA, the CDR3 is TGTGCCTGGAGCTTGACAGGGCTAGGGCAGCCCCAGCATTTT. Translating it yields CAWSLTGLGQPQHF.